The sequence of this T cell receptor (beta chain) was determined in a study of pediatric ulcerative colitis. Study as a whole: Most patients had pancolitis, and two had left-sided colitis.

Only in-frame clones appear in the TCRdb table, and some are missing; sequencing was by immunoSEQ multiplex PCR. The sample contains fewer than 40,000 clones, approximately 87% of which appear only once. Unmatched junction bases numbered 5, after V lost 3 bases and J lost 3 bases. This CDR3 has 14 residues. CDR1 MGHRA and CDR2 YSYEKL come from the germline V gene. The TCR was taken from a girl between 10 and 17 years old with moderate ulcerative colitis. The specimen sequenced was blood. J is TRBJ2-7 and V is TRBV4-1; 7 bases agree with TRBD1. The CDR3 DNA follows: TGCGCCAGCAGCCACCGGACAGGCAACTACGAGCAGTACTTC. Its translation is CASSHRTGNYEQYF.